Described below is a single T cell receptor beta chain sequence and its context. No antigen is known for it. One end of the junction does not line up with germline, which may come from a read error. The CDR3 runs 15 residues. Germline assignment: CDR1 SGHRS and CDR2 YFSETQ. The sample is drawn from a study of blood T cells in healthy people across ages. General study results and limits: Nothing was known about donor CMV status, and this possibly confounded expanded clonotype changes.

Then a second PCR, running about 6 to 12 cycles, was carried out with a sample-barcoded 5' primer and a J-beta primer mix. There were at least 2.5 million CDR3-containing paired-end reads obtained from each sample. TCRdb re-derived calls from the 5' RACE reads in MiXCR, one entry per CDR3 protein. The sample records 1.5 million to 2 million distinct CDR3 sequences, roughly 27% being singletons. Each donor was a healthy Caucasian individual from Russia, aged roughly 6 to 100. This TCR was recovered from a woman aged 25 to 39 in good health. V and J are TRBV5-1 and TRBJ2-5; D is possibly TRBD2 (6 bases). The sequencing sample was made of blood. The CDR3 loop is CAISFSGRYQETQYF. In DNA form, the CDR3 reads TGCGCCATCAGCTTTAGCGGAAGGTACCAAGAGACCCAGTACTTC.